The following is a TCR beta chain sequence with its context. Trimming took off 2 bases at V and 6 bases at J, with 11 bases between the two ends. This CDR3 has 14 residues. Germline V gene lookup returns CDR1 SGHRS and CDR2 YFSETQ. Recruits, aged about 18 to 95 years, lived in 24 US areas. This specimen comes from a study of blood T cell repertoires in COVID-19. Per the original data handling: For nucleated cells, counts were estimated from reference gene primer amplification. Method: immunoSEQ multiplex PCR; TCRdb's copy keeps in-frame clones and lacks some. That table supplies the V and J calls and clone size; D and trimming were determined from the DNA. The repertoire has some 140,000 clones, 80% to 90% of them found once; the top ten carry about 2.3%.

Sequencing was done on a sample of PBMCs or T cells enriched from blood (not recorded which). The chain combines TRBV5-1 with TRBJ1-4; tentative D call: TRBD1 (5 bases). The receptor's source is a man aged 40-49 years with acute COVID-19. The CDR3 sequence is CASSFVGPDEKLFF. CDR3 sequence (DNA): TGCGCCAGCAGCTTTGTGGGGCCGGATGAAAAACTGTTTTTT. The full variable domain, rest sourced from reference TRBV5-1 and TRBJ1-4, is KAGVTQTPRYLIKTRGQQVTLSCSPISGHRSVSWYQQTPGQGLQFLFEYFSETQRNKGNFPGRFSGRQFSNSRSEMNVSTLELGDSALYLCASSFVGPDEKLFFGSGTQLSVL.